These T cell receptor beta chains were read from a single sample in a study of T-cell memory formation after mild COVID-19. TCRdb recomputed calls from the 5' RACE reads with MiXCR, one row per CDR3 protein. The sample lists roughly 310,000 distinct CDR3 sequences; roughly 15% were seen once. The sequenced material came from PBMCs or a T cell subset sorted from them (not recorded which). These receptors all stem from a man between 18 and 35 years old who had mild COVID-19 (a few samples of this study predate the infection). Cell type and time point are not known. Both conserved end residues are part of each CDR3. The order of the fields is D gene, V gene, clone size, CDR3 length, J gene, CDR3 DNA, CDR3 protein. D genes are given only for firm matches. Clone size is stated in some rows and not others, as once, few, many or a class when expanded.

d_gene: TRBD1
v_gene: TRBV5-1
abundance: few
len: 16
j_gene: TRBJ2-5
CDR3nt: TGCGCCAGCAGCTCCCGGGACAGGCCACTCCAAGAGACCCAGTACTTC
CDR3aa: CASSSRDRPLQETQYF

d_gene: NA
v_gene: TRBV27
abundance: NA
len: 15
j_gene: TRBJ2-2
CDR3nt: TGTGCCAGCAGCCTCAGGGGGGCAGAAGCCGGGGAGCTGTTTTTT
CDR3aa: CASSLRGAEAGELFF

d_gene: NA
v_gene: TRBV4-1
abundance: many
len: 14
j_gene: TRBJ1-1
CDR3nt: TGCGCCAGCAGGAGCCTCACACGCAACACTGAAGCTTTCTTT
CDR3aa: CASRSLTRNTEAFF

d_gene: TRBD2
v_gene: TRBV12-3/TRBV12-4
abundance: many
len: 13
j_gene: TRBJ2-7
CDR3nt: TGTGCCAGCAGTTTTGTCCCCGGGGGGGAGCAGTACTTC
CDR3aa: CASSFVPGGEQYF

d_gene: TRBD2
v_gene: TRBV18
abundance: few
len: 15
j_gene: TRBJ2-7
CDR3nt: TGTGCCAGCTCACCCGCCGGGACTACCTCCTACGAGCAGTACTTC
CDR3aa: CASSPAGTTSYEQYF

d_gene: TRBD1
v_gene: TRBV6-5
abundance: few
len: 15
j_gene: TRBJ1-2
CDR3nt: TGTGCCAGCAGTCCCCGGACAGGGGGAATCTATGGCTACACCTTC
CDR3aa: CASSPRTGGIYGYTF

d_gene: NA
v_gene: TRBV7-3
abundance: few
len: 13
j_gene: TRBJ1-3
CDR3nt: TGTGCCAGCTCAAGGGGGGTCGGAAACACCATATATTTT
CDR3aa: CASSRGVGNTIYF

d_gene: NA
v_gene: TRBV12-3/TRBV12-4
abundance: many
len: 12
j_gene: TRBJ1-5
CDR3nt: TGTGCCAGCAGCTTTGGAGATCAGCCCCAGCATTTT
CDR3aa: CASSFGDQPQHF

d_gene: TRBD1
v_gene: TRBV7-3
abundance: few
len: 17
j_gene: TRBJ1-3
CDR3nt: TGTGCCAGCAGCTTAGCCGGGACAGGACTATCTGGAAACACCATATATTTT
CDR3aa: CASSLAGTGLSGNTIYF

d_gene: TRBD2
v_gene: TRBV2
abundance: few
len: 14
j_gene: TRBJ2-3
CDR3nt: TGTGCCAGCGGCCCCGGACGGGGGGACGATACGCAGTATTTT
CDR3aa: CASGPGRGDDTQYF

d_gene: NA
v_gene: TRBV5-1
abundance: NA
len: 12
j_gene: TRBJ1-4
CDR3nt: TGCGCCAGCAGGGGAGGTGGGGAAAAACTGTTTTTT
CDR3aa: CASRGGGEKLFF

d_gene: NA
v_gene: TRBV2
abundance: NA
len: 12
j_gene: TRBJ2-5
CDR3nt: TGTGCCAGTCAGGGGGGCTGGGAGACCCAGTACTTC
CDR3aa: CASQGGWETQYF

d_gene: TRBD1
v_gene: TRBV5-1
abundance: few
len: 16
j_gene: TRBJ2-2
CDR3nt: TGCGCCAGCAGCTTAAGACAGGGGAGCAACACCGGGGAGCTGTTTTTT
CDR3aa: CASSLRQGSNTGELFF

d_gene: NA
v_gene: TRBV7-8
abundance: few
len: 14
j_gene: TRBJ1-5
CDR3nt: TGTGCCAGCAGCTTAGAGGGCAGGGCTCAGCCCCAGCATTTT
CDR3aa: CASSLEGRAQPQHF

d_gene: TRBD1
v_gene: TRBV5-1
abundance: NA
len: 14
j_gene: TRBJ2-5
CDR3nt: TGCGCCAGCAGCTTACAGGGGAGCCAAGAGACCCAGTACTTC
CDR3aa: CASSLQGSQETQYF